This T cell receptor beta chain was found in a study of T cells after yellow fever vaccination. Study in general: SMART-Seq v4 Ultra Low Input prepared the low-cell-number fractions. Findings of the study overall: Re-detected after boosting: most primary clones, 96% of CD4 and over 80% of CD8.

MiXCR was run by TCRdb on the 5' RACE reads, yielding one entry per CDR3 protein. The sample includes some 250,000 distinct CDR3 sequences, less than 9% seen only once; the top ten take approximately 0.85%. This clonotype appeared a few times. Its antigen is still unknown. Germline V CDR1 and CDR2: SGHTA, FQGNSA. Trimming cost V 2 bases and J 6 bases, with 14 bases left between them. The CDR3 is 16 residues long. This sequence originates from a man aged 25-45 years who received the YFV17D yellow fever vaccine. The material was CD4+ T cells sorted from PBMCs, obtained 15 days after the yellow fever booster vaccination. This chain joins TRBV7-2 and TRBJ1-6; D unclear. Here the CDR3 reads CASSLNSPLTNSPLHF. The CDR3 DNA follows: TGTGCCAGCAGCTTAAACAGCCCCTTGACTAATTCACCCCTCCACTTT.